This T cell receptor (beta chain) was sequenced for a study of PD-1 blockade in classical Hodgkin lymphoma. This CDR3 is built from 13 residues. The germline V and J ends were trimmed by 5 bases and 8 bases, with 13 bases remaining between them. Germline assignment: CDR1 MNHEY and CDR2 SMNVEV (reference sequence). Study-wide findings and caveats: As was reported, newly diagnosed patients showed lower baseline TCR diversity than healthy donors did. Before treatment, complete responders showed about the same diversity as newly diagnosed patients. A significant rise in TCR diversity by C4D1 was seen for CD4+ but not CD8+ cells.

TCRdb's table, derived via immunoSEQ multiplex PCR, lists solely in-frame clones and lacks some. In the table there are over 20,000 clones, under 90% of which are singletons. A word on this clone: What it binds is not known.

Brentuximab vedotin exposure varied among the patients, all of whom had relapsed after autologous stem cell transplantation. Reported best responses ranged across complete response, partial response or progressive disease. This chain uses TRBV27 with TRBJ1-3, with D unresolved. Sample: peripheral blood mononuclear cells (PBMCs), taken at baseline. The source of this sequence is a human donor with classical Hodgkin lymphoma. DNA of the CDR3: TGTGCCAGCAGTCCCTTTGACCTGGACACCATATATTTT. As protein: CASSPFDLDTIYF.